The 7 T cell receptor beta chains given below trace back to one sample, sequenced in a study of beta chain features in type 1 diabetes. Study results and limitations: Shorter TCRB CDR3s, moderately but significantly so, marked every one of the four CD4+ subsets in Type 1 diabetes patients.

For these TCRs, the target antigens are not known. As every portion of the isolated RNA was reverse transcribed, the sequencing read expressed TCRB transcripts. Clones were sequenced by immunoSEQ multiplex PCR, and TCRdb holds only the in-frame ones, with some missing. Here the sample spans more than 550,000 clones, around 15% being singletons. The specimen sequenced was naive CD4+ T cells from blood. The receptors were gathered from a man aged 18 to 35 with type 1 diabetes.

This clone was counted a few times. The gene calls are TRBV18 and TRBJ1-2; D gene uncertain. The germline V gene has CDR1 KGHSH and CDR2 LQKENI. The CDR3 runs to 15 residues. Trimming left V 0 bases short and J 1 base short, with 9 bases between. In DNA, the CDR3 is TGTGCCAGCTCACCACCGGTGGCACATAACTATGGCTACACCTTC. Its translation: CASSPPVAHNYGYTF.

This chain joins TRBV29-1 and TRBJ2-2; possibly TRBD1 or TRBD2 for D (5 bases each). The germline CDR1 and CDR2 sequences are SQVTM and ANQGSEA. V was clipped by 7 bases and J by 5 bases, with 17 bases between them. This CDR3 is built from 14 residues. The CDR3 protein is CSGCRDASTGELFF. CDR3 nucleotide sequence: TGCAGCGGCTGCCGGGACGCCTCAACCGGGGAGCTGTTTTTT.

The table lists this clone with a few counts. The CDR3 loop is CASSPSSVVDQYEQYF. For the CDR3, the DNA is TGTGCCAGCTCGCCTTCTTCGGTGGTCGACCAGTACGAGCAGTACTTC. V is TRBV28 and J is TRBJ2-7, with no clear D. V was clipped by 8 bases and J by 4 bases, with 24 bases between them. The germline V gene encodes CDR1 MDHEN and CDR2 SYDVKM. This CDR3 is 16 amino acids long.

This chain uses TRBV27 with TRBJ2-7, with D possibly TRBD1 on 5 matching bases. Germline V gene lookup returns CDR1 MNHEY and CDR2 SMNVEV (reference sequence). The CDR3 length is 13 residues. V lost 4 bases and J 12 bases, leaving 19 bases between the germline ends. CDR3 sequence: CASSWGAEPELYF. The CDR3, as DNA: TGTGCCAGCAGTTGGGGCGCGGAGCCGGAACTGTACTTC.

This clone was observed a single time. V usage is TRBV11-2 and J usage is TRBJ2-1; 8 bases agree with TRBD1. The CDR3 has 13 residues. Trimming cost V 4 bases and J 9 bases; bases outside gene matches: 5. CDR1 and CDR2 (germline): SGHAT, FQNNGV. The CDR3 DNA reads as TGTGCCAGCAGCTCGGACAGGGCGGCTGAGCAGTTCTTC. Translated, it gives CASSSDRAAEQFF.

The CDR3 DNA reads TGTGCCAGCAGCTTAGGTGAGGCAACTAATGAGCAGTTCTTC. Amino acid sequence: CASSLGEATNEQFF. This chain joins TRBV13 and TRBJ2-1; D is unclear. Trimming cost V 0 bases and J 7 bases, with 10 bases left between them. The CDR3 totals 14 residues. Germline V gives CDR1 PRHDT, CDR2 FYEKMQ (reference sequence). Using reference TRBV13 and TRBJ2-1 for the parts outside the CDR3, the full variable domain is AAGVIQSPRHLIKEKRETATLKCYPIPRHDTVYWYQQGPGQDPQFLISFYEKMQSDKGSIPDRFSAQQFSDYHSELNMSSLELGDSALYFCASSLGEATNEQFFGPGTRLTVL.

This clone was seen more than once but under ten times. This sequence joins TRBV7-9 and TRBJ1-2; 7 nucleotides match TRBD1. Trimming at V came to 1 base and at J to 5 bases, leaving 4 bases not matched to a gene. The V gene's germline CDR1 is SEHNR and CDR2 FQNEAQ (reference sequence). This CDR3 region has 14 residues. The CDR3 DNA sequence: TGTGCCAGCAGCTTAGGCAGGGGGGAGTATGGCTACACCTTC. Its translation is CASSLGRGEYGYTF.